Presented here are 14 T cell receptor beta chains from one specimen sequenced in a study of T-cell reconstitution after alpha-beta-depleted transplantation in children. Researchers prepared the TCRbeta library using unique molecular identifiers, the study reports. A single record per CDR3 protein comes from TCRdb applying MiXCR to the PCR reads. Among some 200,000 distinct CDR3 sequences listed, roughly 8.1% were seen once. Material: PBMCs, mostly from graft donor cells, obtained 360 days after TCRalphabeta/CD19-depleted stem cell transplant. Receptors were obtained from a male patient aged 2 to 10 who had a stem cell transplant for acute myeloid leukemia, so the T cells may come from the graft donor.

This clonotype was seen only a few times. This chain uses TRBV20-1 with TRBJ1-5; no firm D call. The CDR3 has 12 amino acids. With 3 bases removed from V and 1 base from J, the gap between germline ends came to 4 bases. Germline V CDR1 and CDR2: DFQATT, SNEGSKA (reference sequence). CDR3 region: CSASWSNQPQHF. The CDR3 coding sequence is TGCAGTGCTAGCTGGAGCAATCAGCCCCAGCATTTT.

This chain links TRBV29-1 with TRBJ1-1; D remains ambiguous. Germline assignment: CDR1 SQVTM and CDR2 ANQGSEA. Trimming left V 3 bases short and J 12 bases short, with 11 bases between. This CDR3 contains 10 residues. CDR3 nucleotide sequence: TGCAGCGTTGACACCCCGGGGTCTTTCTTT. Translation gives CSVDTPGSFF.

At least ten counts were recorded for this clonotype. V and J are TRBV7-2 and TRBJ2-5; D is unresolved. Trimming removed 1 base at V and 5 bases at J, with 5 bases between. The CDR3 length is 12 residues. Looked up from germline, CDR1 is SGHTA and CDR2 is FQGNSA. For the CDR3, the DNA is TGTGCCAGCAGCTTAGACTGGGAGACCCAGTACTTC. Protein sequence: CASSLDWETQYF. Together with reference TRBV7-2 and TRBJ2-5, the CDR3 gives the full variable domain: GAGVSQSPSNKVTEKGKDVELRCDPISGHTALYWYRQSLGQGLEFLIYFQGNSAPDKSGLPSDRFSAERTGGSVSTLTIQRTQQEDSAVYLCASSLDWETQYFGPGTRLLVL.

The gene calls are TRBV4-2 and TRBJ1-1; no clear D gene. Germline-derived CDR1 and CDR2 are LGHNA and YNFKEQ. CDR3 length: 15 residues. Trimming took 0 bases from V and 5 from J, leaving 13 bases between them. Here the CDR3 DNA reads TGTGCCAGCAGCCAAGATCTTAACAGAAATACTGAAGCTTTCTTT. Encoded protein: CASSQDLNRNTEAFF.

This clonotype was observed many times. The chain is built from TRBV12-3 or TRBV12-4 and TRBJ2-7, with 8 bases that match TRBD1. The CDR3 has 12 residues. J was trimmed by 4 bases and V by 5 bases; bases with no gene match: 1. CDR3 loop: CASSRQGYEQYV. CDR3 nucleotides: TGTGCCAGCAGTCGACAGGGGTACGAGCAGTACGTC.

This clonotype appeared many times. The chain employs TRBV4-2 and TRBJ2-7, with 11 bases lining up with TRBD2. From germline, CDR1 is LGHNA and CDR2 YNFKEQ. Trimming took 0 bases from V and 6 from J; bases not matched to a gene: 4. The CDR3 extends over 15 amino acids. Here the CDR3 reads CASSQEGLADFEQYF. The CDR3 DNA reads TGTGCCAGCAGCCAAGAGGGACTAGCGGACTTCGAGCAGTACTTC.

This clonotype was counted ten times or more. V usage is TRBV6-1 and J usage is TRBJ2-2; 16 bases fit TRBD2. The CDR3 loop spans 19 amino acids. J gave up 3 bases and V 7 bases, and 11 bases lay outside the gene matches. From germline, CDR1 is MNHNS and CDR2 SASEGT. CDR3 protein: CASTSAGTSGGADTGELFF. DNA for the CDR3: TGTGCCAGCACCTCGGCCGGGACTAGCGGGGGGGCCGACACCGGGGAGCTGTTTTTT.

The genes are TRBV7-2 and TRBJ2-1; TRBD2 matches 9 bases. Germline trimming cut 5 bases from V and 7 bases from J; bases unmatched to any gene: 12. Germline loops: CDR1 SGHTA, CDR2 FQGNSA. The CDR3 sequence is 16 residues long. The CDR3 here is CASSLSSGSVWNEQFF. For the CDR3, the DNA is TGTGCCAGCAGCCTCAGTAGCGGGAGTGTCTGGAATGAGCAGTTCTTC.

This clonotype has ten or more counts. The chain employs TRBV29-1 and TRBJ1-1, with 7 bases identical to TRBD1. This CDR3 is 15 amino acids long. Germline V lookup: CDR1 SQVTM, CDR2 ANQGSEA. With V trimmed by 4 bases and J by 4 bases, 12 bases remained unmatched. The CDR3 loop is CSVVNRGLRGTEAFF. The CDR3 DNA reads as TGCAGCGTTGTTAACAGGGGTCTTCGAGGCACTGAAGCTTTCTTT.

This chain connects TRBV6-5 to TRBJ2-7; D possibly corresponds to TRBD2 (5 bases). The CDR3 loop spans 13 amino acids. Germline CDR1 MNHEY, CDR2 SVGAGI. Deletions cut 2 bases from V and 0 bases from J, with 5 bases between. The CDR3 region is CASSYRGSYEQYF. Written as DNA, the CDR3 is TGTGCCAGCAGTTACCGGGGCTCCTACGAGCAGTACTTC.

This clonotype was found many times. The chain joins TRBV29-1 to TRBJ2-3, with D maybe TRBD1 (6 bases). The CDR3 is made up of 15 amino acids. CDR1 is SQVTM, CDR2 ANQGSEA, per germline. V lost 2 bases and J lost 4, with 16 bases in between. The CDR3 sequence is CSVERGTQVPDTQYF. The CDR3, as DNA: TGCAGCGTTGAAAGGGGGACACAGGTACCAGATACGCAGTATTTT.

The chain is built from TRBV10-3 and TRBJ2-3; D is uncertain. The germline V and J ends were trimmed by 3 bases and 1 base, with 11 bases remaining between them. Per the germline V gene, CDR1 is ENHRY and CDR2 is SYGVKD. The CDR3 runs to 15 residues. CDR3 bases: TGTGCCATCAGTGATAGTAACCTCGGCACAGATACGCAGTATTTT. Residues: CAISDSNLGTDTQYF.

The CDR3 DNA sequence: TGCGCCAGCAGCTCGATAAGCGGGTTCTCCTACAATGAGCAGTTCTTC. This sequence encodes CASSSISGFSYNEQFF. The V gene is TRBV5-1, the J gene TRBJ2-1; tentative D call: TRBD2 (6 bases). V lost 3 bases to trimming and J lost 0 bases, with 13 bases between them. This CDR3 is 16 amino acids long. Germline V gene sequence: CDR1 SGHRS, CDR2 YFSETQ.

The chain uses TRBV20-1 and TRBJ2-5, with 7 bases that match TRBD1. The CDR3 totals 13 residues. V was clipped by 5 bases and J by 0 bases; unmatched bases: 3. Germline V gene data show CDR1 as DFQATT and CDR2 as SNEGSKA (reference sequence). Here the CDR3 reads CSALGQDQETQYF. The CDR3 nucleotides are TGCAGTGCTCTCGGACAGGACCAAGAGACCCAGTACTTC.